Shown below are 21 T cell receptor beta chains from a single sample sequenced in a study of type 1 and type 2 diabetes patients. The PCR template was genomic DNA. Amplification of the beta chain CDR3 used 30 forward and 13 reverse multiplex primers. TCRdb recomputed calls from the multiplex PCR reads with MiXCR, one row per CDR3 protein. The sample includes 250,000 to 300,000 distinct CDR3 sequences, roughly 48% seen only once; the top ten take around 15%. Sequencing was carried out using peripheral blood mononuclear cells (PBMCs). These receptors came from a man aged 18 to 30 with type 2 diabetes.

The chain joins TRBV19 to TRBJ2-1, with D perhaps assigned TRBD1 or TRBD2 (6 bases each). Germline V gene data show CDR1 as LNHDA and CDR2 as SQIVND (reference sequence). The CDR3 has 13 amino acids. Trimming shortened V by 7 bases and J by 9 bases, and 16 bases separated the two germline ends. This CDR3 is CASTSRGEAEQFF. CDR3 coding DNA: TGTGCCAGTACCTCGAGGGGGGAGGCTGAGCAGTTCTTC.

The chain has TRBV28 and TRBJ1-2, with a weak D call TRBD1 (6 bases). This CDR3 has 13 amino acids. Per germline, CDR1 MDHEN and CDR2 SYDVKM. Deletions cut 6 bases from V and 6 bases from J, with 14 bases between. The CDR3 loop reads CASSNRVPHGYTF. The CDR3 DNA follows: TGTGCCAGCAGCAACAGGGTCCCCCATGGCTACACCTTC.

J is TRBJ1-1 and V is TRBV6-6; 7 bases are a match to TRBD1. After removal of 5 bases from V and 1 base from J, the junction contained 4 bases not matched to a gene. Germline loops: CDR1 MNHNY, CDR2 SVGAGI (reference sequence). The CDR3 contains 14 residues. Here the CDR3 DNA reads TGTGCCAGCAGTACGAGGACAGGGAACACTGAAGCTTTCTTT. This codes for CASSTRTGNTEAFF.

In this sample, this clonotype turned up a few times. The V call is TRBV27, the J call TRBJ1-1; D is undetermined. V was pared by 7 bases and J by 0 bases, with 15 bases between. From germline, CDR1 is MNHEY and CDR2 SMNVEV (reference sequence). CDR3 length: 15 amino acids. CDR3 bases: TGTGCCAGCACCGCCTCAGGACGGATGAACACTGAAGCTTTCTTT. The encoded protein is CASTASGRMNTEAFF.

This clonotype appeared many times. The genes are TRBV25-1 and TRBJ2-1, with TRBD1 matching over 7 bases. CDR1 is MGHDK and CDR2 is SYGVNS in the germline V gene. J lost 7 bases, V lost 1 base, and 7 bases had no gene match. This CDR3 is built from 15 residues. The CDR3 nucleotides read TGTGCCAGCAGTGAATTTAGGGGGCGCGCGAATGAGCAGTTCTTC. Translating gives CASSEFRGRANEQFF.

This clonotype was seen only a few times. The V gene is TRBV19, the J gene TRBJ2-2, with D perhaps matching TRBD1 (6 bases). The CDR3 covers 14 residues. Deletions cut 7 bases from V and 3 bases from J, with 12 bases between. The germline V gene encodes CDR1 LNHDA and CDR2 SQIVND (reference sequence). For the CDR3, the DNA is TGTGCCAGTAAGGGCAGGGGTGACACCGGGGAGCTGTTTTTT. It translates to CASKGRGDTGELFF.

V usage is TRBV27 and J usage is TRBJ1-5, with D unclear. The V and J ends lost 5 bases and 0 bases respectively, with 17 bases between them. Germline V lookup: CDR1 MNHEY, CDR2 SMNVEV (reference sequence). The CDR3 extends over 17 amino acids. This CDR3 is CASSSITEVYSNQPQHF. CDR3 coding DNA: TGTGCCAGCAGTAGCATTACAGAAGTCTATAGCAATCAGCCCCAGCATTTT.

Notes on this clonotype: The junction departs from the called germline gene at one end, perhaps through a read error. CDR3 coding DNA: TGTGCCAGCAGTGTGCCTCCCGGGACGGGGAACGCTGAAGCTTTCTTT. It encodes CASSVPPGTGNAEAFF. This chain links TRBV6-5 with TRBJ1-1, with D tentatively TRBD1 (5 bases). Germline assignment: CDR1 MNHEY and CDR2 SVGAGI. The CDR3 has 16 residues.

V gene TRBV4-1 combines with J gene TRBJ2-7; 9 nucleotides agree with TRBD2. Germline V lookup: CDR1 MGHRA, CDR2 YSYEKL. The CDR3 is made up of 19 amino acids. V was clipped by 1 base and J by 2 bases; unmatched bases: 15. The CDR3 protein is CASSQALVIAGEWTYEQYF. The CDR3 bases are TGCGCCAGCAGCCAAGCGTTAGTGATAGCGGGGGAGTGGACCTACGAGCAGTACTTC.

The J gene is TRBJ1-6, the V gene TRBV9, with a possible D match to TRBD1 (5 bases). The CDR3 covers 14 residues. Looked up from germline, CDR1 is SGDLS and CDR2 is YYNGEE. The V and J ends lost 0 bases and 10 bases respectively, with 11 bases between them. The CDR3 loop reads CASSVVGESSPLHF. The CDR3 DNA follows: TGTGCCAGCAGCGTAGTAGGGGAGAGCTCACCCCTCCACTTT. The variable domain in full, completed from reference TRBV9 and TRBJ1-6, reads DSGVTQTPKHLITATGQRVTLRCSPRSGDLSVYWYQQSLDQGLQFLIQYYNGEERAKGNILERFSAQQFPDLHSELNLSSLELGDSALYFCASSVVGESSPLHFGNGTRLTVT.

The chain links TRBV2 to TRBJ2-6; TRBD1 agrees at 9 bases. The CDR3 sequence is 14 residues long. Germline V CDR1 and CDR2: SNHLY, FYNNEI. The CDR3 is CVTGGQSGANVLTF. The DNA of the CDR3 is TGTGTTACAGGGGGCCAGTCTGGGGCCAACGTCCTGACTTTC.

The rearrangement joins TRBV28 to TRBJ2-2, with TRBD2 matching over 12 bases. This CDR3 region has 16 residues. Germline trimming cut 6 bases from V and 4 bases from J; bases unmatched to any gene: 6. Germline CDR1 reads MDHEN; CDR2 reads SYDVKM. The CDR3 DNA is TGTGCCAGCAGACCGACTAGCGGGAGCGGCACCGGGGAGCTGTTTTTT. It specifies CASRPTSGSGTGELFF.

The CDR3 DNA reads TGTGCCAGCAGTTCAGGGGTCTACGAGCAGTACTTC. It encodes CASSSGVYEQYF. The chain links TRBV28 to TRBJ2-7, with a weak D call TRBD1 (6 bases). V lost 4 bases and J lost 3, with 7 bases in between. Germline V gene sequence: CDR1 MDHEN, CDR2 SYDVKM. The CDR3 has 12 amino acids.

This CDR3 is CASSEQGAYEQYF. DNA of the CDR3: TGTGCCAGCAGTGAACAGGGGGCGTACGAGCAGTACTTC. The chain has TRBV25-1 and TRBJ2-7, with 8 bases identical to TRBD1. Germline V gene data show CDR1 as MGHDK and CDR2 as SYGVNS. The CDR3 has 13 residues. The V and J ends lost 2 bases and 4 bases, in that order; junction bases with no gene match: 1.

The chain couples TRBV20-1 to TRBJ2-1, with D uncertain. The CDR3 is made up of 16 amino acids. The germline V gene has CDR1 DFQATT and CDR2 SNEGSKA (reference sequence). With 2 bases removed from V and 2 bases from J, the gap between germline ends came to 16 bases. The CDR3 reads CSARKPFAQPYNEQFF. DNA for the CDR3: TGCAGTGCTAGAAAACCCTTTGCCCAACCCTACAATGAGCAGTTCTTC.

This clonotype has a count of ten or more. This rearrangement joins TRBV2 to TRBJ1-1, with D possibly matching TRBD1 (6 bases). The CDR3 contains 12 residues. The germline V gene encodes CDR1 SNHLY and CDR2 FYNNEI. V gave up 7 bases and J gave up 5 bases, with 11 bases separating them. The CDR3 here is CASKGVWTEAFF. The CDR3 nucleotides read TGTGCCAGCAAGGGGGTTTGGACTGAAGCTTTCTTT.

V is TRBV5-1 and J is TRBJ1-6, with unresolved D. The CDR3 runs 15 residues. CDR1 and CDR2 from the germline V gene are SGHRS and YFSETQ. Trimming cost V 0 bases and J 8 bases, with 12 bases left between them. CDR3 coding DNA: TGCGCCAGCAGCTTGGATACATCGAATTATTCACCCCTCCACTTT. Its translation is CASSLDTSNYSPLHF.

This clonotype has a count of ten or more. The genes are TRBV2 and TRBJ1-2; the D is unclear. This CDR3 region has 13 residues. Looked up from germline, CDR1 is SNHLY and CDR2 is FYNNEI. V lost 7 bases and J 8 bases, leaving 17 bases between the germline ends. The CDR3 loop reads CASIPTSTKGYTF. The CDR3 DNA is TGTGCCAGCATCCCGACCTCAACGAAAGGCTACACCTTC.

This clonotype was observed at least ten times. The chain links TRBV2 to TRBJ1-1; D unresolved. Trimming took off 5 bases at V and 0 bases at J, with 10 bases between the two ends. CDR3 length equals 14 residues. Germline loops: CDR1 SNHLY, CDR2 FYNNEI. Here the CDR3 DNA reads TGTGCCAGCAGTACTCCGCCGATGAACACTGAAGCTTTCTTT. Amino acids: CASSTPPMNTEAFF.

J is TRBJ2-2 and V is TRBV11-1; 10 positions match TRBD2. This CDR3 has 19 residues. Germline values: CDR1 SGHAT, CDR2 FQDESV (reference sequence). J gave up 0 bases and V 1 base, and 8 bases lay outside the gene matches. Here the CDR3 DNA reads TGTGCCAGCAGCTTAGGCCTCAGACTAGCGGGTTCGAACACCGGGGAGCTGTTTTTT. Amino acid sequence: CASSLGLRLAGSNTGELFF.

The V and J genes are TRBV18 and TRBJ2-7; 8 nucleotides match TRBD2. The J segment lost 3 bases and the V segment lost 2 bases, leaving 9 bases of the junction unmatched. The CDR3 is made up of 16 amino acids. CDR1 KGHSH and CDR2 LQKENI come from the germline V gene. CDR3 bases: TGTGCCAGCTCACCAGTCCCGGGGGGGCTGTACTACGAGCAGTACTTC. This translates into CASSPVPGGLYYEQYF.